The 25 T cell receptor beta chains in this list originate from one sample, sequenced in a study of neoadjuvant anti-PD-1 for oral cavity cancer (dated by TCRdb to the early 2020s). Library creation used the immunoSEQ multiplex PCR assay. Imported from immuneACCESS, the table was reduced by TCRdb to in-frame sequences with V and J called. These copies leave out some clones; in studies compared against another copy, an unresolved V gene accounts for under half, and the cause of the remainder is not known. For this sample the table gives about 72,000 clones, of which more than 75% were detected only once. The top ten clonotypes cover approximately 3% of the sample. This specimen's time point label, interpreted: after neoadjuvant nivolumab, at surgical resection. The specimen comprised PBMCs, sampled after nivolumab (anti-PD-1) treatment. These receptors were collected from a person between 40 and 80 years old with oral cavity squamous cell carcinoma.

V is TRBV4-1 and J is TRBJ1-2; TRBD1 aligns across 10 bases. CDR3 size: 15 residues. V shed 2 bases, J shed 3 bases, and the junction held 3 bases outside the gene matches. Per the germline V gene, CDR1 is MGHRA and CDR2 is YSYEKL. This CDR3 reads CASSQPTGGDYGYTF. CDR3 in DNA: TGCGCCAGCAGCCAACCGACAGGGGGCGACTATGGCTACACCTTC.

CDR3 DNA sequence: TGTGCCAGCAGCTTAGCTGGTAGCACTTACTACGAGCAGTACTTC. This translates into CASSLAGSTYYEQYF. V usage is TRBV7-8 and J usage is TRBJ2-7; D unresolved. Trimming took off 0 bases at V and 3 bases at J, with 12 bases between the two ends. The CDR3 loop spans 15 amino acids. Germline lookup yields CDR1 SGHVS and CDR2 FQNEAQ.

This sequence joins TRBV28 and TRBJ2-1; 9 nucleotides match TRBD1. The CDR3 runs 15 residues. Trimming took 4 bases from V and 8 from J; bases not matched to a gene: 9. Germline CDR1 MDHEN, CDR2 SYDVKM. The CDR3 nucleotides are TGTGCCAGCAGTTCCCCGGTGGGACAGGGTGATGAGCAGTTCTTC. This translates into CASSSPVGQGDEQFF. Supplemented by reference TRBV28 and TRBJ2-1, the full variable domain reads DVKVTQSSRYLVKRTGEKVFLECVQDMDHENMFWYRQDPGLGLRLIYFSYDVKMKEKGDIPEGYSVSREKKERFSLILESASTNQTSMYLCASSSPVGQGDEQFFGPGTRLTVL.

The V gene is TRBV10-3, the J gene TRBJ2-3; no firm D call. V gave up 3 bases and J gave up 6 bases, with 16 bases separating them. Per the germline V gene, CDR1 is ENHRY and CDR2 is SYGVKD. The CDR3 is 15 amino acids. CDR3 loop: CAISEGDSFGDTQYF. In DNA form, the CDR3 reads TGTGCCATCAGTGAAGGAGACTCCTTCGGGGATACGCAGTATTTT.

This chain links TRBV10-2 with TRBJ1-4, with D unclear. This CDR3 has 15 amino acids. Germline V gene lookup returns CDR1 WSHSY and CDR2 SAAADI. V lost 0 bases and J 7 bases, leaving 12 bases between the germline ends. CDR3 in DNA: TGCGCCAGCAGTGAGTCAATAGAGTCGGGTGAAAAACTGTTTTTT. This translates into CASSESIESGEKLFF.

This clone was found once. V and J are TRBV11-2 and TRBJ1-2, with D tentatively TRBD1 (6 bases). The V gene lost 6 bases and the J gene lost 6 bases, with 20 bases spanning the gap. The CDR3 is 15 residues long. Per the germline V gene, CDR1 is SGHAT and CDR2 is FQNNGV. As DNA, the CDR3 is TGTGCCAGCAGGTTTGCCGGGACATCCTCGGATGGCTACACCTTC. Amino acid sequence: CASRFAGTSSDGYTF.

This clone came up once. The rearrangement uses TRBV10-3 and TRBJ1-1; D not certain. The CDR3 spans 12 residues. Germline CDR1 reads ENHRY; CDR2 reads SYGVKD. The germline V and J ends were trimmed by 10 bases and 8 bases, with 17 bases remaining between them. The DNA of the CDR3 is TGTGCCACCGCGACGGGATTGTCGGAAGCTTTCTTT. As protein: CATATGLSEAFF.

This rearrangement joins TRBV5-1 to TRBJ2-5; possible D gene TRBD1, 7 bases. The V and J ends lost 2 bases and 5 bases respectively, with 19 bases between them. The CDR3 contains 16 residues. The V gene's germline CDR1 is SGHRS and CDR2 YFSETQ. The CDR3 loop reads CASSLGGGGTVETQYF. The CDR3 DNA follows: TGCGCCAGCAGCTTAGGAGGGGGCGGCACCGTTGAGACCCAGTACTTC.

This chain uses TRBV2 with TRBJ1-2; 8 positions match TRBD1. The V gene end was trimmed by 2 bases and the J gene end by 4 bases; junction bases not matched to a gene: 6. Germline CDR1 SNHLY, CDR2 FYNNEI. The CDR3 loop spans 15 amino acids. CDR3 residues: CASSEREGTGYGYTF. The CDR3 nucleotides read TGTGCCAGCAGTGAACGCGAGGGGACAGGCTATGGCTACACCTTC.

The rearrangement joins TRBV7-2 to TRBJ1-2; TRBD1 is a possible D gene (6 bases). The germline V and J ends were trimmed by 3 bases and 7 bases, with 18 bases remaining between them. Germline V gene sequence: CDR1 SGHTA, CDR2 FQGNSA. The length of the CDR3 is 15 residues. The chain's CDR3 is CASSLEGGQLSGYTF. CDR3 coding DNA: TGTGCCAGCAGCTTGGAGGGGGGCCAGTTAAGTGGCTACACCTTC.

The rearrangement links TRBV11-1 to TRBJ1-1; no clear D. The V and J ends lost 1 base and 4 bases respectively, with 1 base between them. The germline CDR1 and CDR2 sequences are SGHAT and FQDESV (reference sequence). CDR3 size: 11 residues. CDR3 sequence: CASSLVTEAFF. The DNA for the CDR3 is TGTGCCAGCAGCTTAGTCACTGAAGCTTTCTTT. Full variable domain (missing parts from reference TRBV11-1 and TRBJ1-1): EAEVAQSPRYKITEKSQAVAFWCDPISGHATLYWYRQILGQGPELLVQFQDESVVDDSQLPKDRFSAERLKGVDSTLKIQPAELGDSAMYLCASSLVTEAFFGQGTRLTVV.

J is TRBJ2-5 and V is TRBV7-6; 13 bases agree with TRBD2. V dropped 5 bases and J dropped 5; count of bases not matched to a gene: 11. CDR1 and CDR2 (germline): SGHVS, FNYEAQ. This CDR3 comprises 17 residues. The CDR3: CASSRLLAGGPGETQYF. CDR3 sequence (DNA): TGTGCCAGCAGCCGCCTACTAGCGGGAGGGCCCGGGGAGACCCAGTACTTC.

This rearrangement joins TRBV27 to TRBJ2-7, with a possible D match to TRBD1 (6 bases). This CDR3 spans 13 amino acids. Per germline, CDR1 MNHEY and CDR2 SMNVEV (reference sequence). Between the trimmed V and J ends, which lost 5 bases and 13 bases, there was a span of 21 bases. CDR3 protein: CASSLSAGALYYF. The DNA for the CDR3 is TGTGCCAGCAGTCTCTCGGCAGGGGCTCTCTATTACTTC.

The chain employs TRBV7-9 and TRBJ1-1, with D maybe TRBD1 (5 bases). This CDR3 is built from 14 residues. Trimming left V 1 base short and J 4 bases short, with 10 bases between. Germline CDR1 and CDR2: SEHNR and FQNEAQ (reference sequence). The CDR3 protein is CASSLGAGLTEAFF. The CDR3 DNA is TGTGCCAGCAGCTTAGGAGCAGGGCTCACTGAAGCTTTCTTT.

This clone is a singleton in its sample. V is TRBV6-6 and J is TRBJ2-4, with D possibly being TRBD1 (6 bases). The CDR3 is made up of 15 amino acids. Between the trimmed V and J ends, which lost 8 bases and 0 bases, there was a span of 14 bases. From germline, CDR1 is MNHNY and CDR2 SVGAGI (reference sequence). DNA of the CDR3: TGTGCCAGCGGCCCAGGGGACCTAGCCAAAAACATTCAGTACTTC. Residues: CASGPGDLAKNIQYF.

Remarks on this clone: The junction departs from the called germline gene at one end, perhaps through a read error. The chain employs TRBV28 and TRBJ1-5; D gene unclear. The germline gives CDR1 MDHEN, CDR2 SYDVKM. This CDR3 region has 14 residues. The CDR3 loop is CASSFLLSSQPQHF. The CDR3 region has the DNA TGTGCCAGCAGTTTCCTTTTAAGCAGTCAGCCCCAGCATTTT.

The V gene is TRBV6-1, the J gene TRBJ2-1; TRBD1 matches at 10 bases. CDR3 size: 14 residues. Germline lookup yields CDR1 MNHNS and CDR2 SASEGT. With 10 bases clipped from V and 9 bases from J, the junction kept 12 bases outside the gene matches. This chain's CDR3 is CATKPGQGLVEQFF. The DNA of the CDR3 is TGTGCCACCAAACCGGGACAGGGGTTAGTTGAGCAGTTCTTC.

V is TRBV27 and J is TRBJ1-5, with TRBD1 matching 8 bases. Trimming took 6 bases from V and 4 from J; bases not matched to a gene: 8. There are 15 residues in the CDR3. Germline CDR1 is MNHEY and CDR2 is SMNVEV (reference sequence). The CDR3 reads CASRSRTGSNQPQHF. DNA of the CDR3: TGTGCCAGCAGGAGCCGGACAGGGAGTAATCAGCCCCAGCATTTT.

The chain combines TRBV10-1 with TRBJ2-7, with D unclear. Germline values: CDR1 WNHNN, CDR2 SYGVQD (reference sequence). The CDR3 is 12 residues long. Trimming pared 5 bases from V and 3 bases from J, leaving 8 bases between. The CDR3 DNA sequence: TGCGCCAGCAGTCCCGACAACTACGAGCAGTACTTC. It encodes CASSPDNYEQYF.

The V and J genes are TRBV5-4 and TRBJ2-5; tentatively, D is TRBD1 or TRBD2 (5 bases each). V lost 4 bases and J lost 5, with 18 bases in between. Germline CDR1 is SGHNT and CDR2 is YYREEE (reference sequence). The CDR3 consists of 15 residues. The chain's CDR3 is CASSPEGTLGETQYF. The CDR3 nucleotides are TGTGCCAGCAGCCCTGAGGGGACCTTGGGGGAGACCCAGTACTTC.

This chain connects TRBV10-3 to TRBJ2-3; TRBD2 agrees at 12 bases. V gave up 7 bases and J gave up 5 bases; unmatched junction bases: 4. The CDR3 spans 14 residues. Germline lookup yields CDR1 ENHRY and CDR2 SYGVKD. The CDR3 nucleotides read TGTGCCATCACCCGGACTAGCGGGATAGATACGCAGTATTTT. Its translation: CAITRTSGIDTQYF.

This clone was picked up a small number of times. The V gene is TRBV2, the J gene TRBJ1-5; D is possibly TRBD1 (6 bases). Germline V gives CDR1 SNHLY, CDR2 FYNNEI. This CDR3 comprises 14 residues. V dropped 7 bases and J dropped 4 bases, with 14 bases sitting between them. The CDR3 DNA is TGTGCCAGCACCCTGGGACACACAAATCAGCCCCAGCATTTT. Amino acid sequence: CASTLGHTNQPQHF.

The chain couples TRBV11-3 to TRBJ2-1; D may be TRBD2 (6 bases). CDR3 length: 12 residues. V was trimmed by 2 bases and J by 10 bases, leaving 9 bases between them. Germline V gene lookup returns CDR1 SGHNT and CDR2 YENEEA. CDR3 protein: CASSLQGLEQFF. The CDR3 coding sequence is TGTGCCAGCAGCTTACAAGGACTAGAGCAGTTCTTC.

The genes are TRBV28 and TRBJ2-7, with D perhaps TRBD1 or TRBD2 (5 bases each). V lost 8 bases and J lost 2, with 10 bases in between. The V gene's germline CDR1 is MDHEN and CDR2 SYDVKM. CDR3 size: 12 residues. The CDR3 nucleotides read TGTGCCAGCGGGACCCTACCCTACGAGCAGTACTTC. Protein sequence: CASGTLPYEQYF.

Only one count was recorded for this clone. V usage is TRBV11-2 and J usage is TRBJ2-5, with D unresolved. Germline loops: CDR1 SGHAT, CDR2 FQNNGV. Trimming stripped 0 bases from V and 5 bases from J, with 10 bases between. CDR3 length equals 14 residues. The CDR3 loop is CASSLEAYVETQYF. In DNA form, the CDR3 reads TGTGCCAGCAGCTTAGAAGCTTACGTCGAGACCCAGTACTTC.